The source of this TCR beta chain is a study of T cells after posttransplantation cyclophosphamide. Study results and caveats: Skin or GI-infiltrating T cells shared few TRB sequences with blood. TRB clonality was highly associated with recipient CMV seropositivity and reactivation.

A word on this clone: Its antigen is unknown.

The CDR3 is 15 residues long. V was cut by 0 bases and J by 4 bases, with 12 bases left in between. Germline CDR1 KGHSH, CDR2 LQKENI. Data came from immunoSEQ multiplex PCR; TCRdb stores just in-frame clones and leaves some out. Among 5,500 to 7,500 clones listed, roughly 98% were seen once. The sequencing sample was made of memory CD4+ T cells sorted from PBMCs. The chain employs TRBV18 and TRBJ1-2; a possible D gene is TRBD1 (5 bases). This receptor was obtained from a man aged 40-49 years in good health, CMV-negative, and a related stem cell transplant donor. The CDR3 DNA reads TGTGCCAGCTCACCACCTGACAGTTTAAGCTATGGCTACACCTTC. It is translated as CASSPPDSLSYGYTF.